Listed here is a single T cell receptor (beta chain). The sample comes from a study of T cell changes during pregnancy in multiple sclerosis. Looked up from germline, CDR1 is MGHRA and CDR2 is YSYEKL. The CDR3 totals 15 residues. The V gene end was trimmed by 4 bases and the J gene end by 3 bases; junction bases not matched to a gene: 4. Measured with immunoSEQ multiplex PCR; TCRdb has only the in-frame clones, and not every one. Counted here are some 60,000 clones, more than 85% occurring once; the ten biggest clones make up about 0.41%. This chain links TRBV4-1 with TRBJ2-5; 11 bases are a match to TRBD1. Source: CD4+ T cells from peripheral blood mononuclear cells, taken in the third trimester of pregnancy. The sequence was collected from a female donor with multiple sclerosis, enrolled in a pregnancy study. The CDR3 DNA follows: TGCGCCAGCAGCCGCGGACAGGGGGCGGAAGAGACCCAGTACTTC. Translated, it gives CASSRGQGAEETQYF.